A selection of T cell receptor beta chains follows, all from one sample in a study of beta chain features in type 1 diabetes. Generated by immunoSEQ multiplex PCR, the TCRdb table keeps only in-frame clones and is missing some. The sample yields some 700,000 clones, around an eighth seen once. The sample taken for sequencing was naive CD4+ T cells from blood. The receptors stem from a man between 18 and 35 years old with type 1 diabetes. Each CDR3 is given with its conserved first and last residue. Fields, in order: J gene, V gene, D gene, clone size, CDR3 protein, CDR3 DNA. The D gene is left open where the match is weak. Expanded clones are given a class, and other clones once, few, many or no size at all.

>TRBJ2-7|TRBV18|.|.
CASSHPEASYYEQYF
TGTGCCAGCTCCCACCCGGAGGCCAGCTATTACGAGCAGTACTTC
>TRBJ2-3|TRBV11-2|.|few
CASSLNPDTQYF
TGTGCCAGCAGCTTAAACCCCGATACGCAGTATTTT
>TRBJ1-2|TRBV28|.|few
CASSPNYGYTF
TGTGCCAGCAGTCCCAACTATGGCTACACCTTC
>TRBJ1-4|TRBV2|.|.
CASKEGLTTNEKLFF
TGTGCCAGCAAGGAGGGACTGACAACTAATGAAAAACTGTTTTTT
>TRBJ1-1|TRBV6-1|.|.
CASRIREKEAFF
TGTGCCAGCAGAATCAGGGAGAAGGAAGCTTTCTTT
>TRBJ2-2|TRBV11-3|.|few
CASSFLATAGELFF
TGTGCCAGCAGCTTCCTTGCAACAGCCGGGGAGCTGTTTTTT
>TRBJ2-4|TRBV7-8|.|few
CASSLGRLMAKNIQYF
TGTGCCAGCAGCTTGGGCCGCTTAATGGCCAAAAACATTCAGTACTTC
>TRBJ1-2|TRBV6-7|TRBD1|few
CASSYGSHRRGQGAGYTF
TGTGCCAGCAGTTACGGATCTCATCGAAGGGGACAGGGGGCCGGCTACACCTTC
>TRBJ2-7|TRBV18|TRBD1|.
CASSLSGQVPAQYF
TGTGCCAGCTCACTATCTGGACAGGTCCCTGCGCAGTACTTC
>TRBJ1-1|TRBV7-3|TRBD1|few
CASSSDRGNTEAFF
TGTGCCAGCAGCTCGGACAGGGGGAACACTGAAGCTTTCTTT
>TRBJ1-5|TRBV2|.|few
CASSPSARPQHF
TGTGCCAGCAGTCCATCGGCGAGGCCCCAGCATTTT
>TRBJ2-1|TRBV11-2|.|.
CASSVLTGLYNEQFF
TGTGCCAGCAGCGTCCTAACAGGGTTGTACAATGAGCAGTTCTTC
>TRBJ2-5|TRBV7-8|.|few
CASSSLREVETQYF
TGTGCCAGCAGCAGCCTCAGGGAAGTCGAGACCCAGTACTTC
>TRBJ2-3|TRBV5-1|TRBD1|few
CASSPRTGGTDTQYF
TGCGCCAGCAGCCCCCGGACAGGGGGCACAGATACGCAGTATTTT
>TRBJ1-6|TRBV30|.|few
CAWTARFNSPLHF
TGTGCCTGGACAGCAAGGTTTAATTCACCCCTCCACTTT
>TRBJ2-7|TRBV27|.|.
CASSPLIRTYEQYF
TGTGCCAGCAGTCCTCTCATACGAACCTACGAGCAGTACTTC
>TRBJ2-7|TRBV7-3|TRBD2|few
CASSLTSGGPSYEQYF
TGTGCCAGCAGCTTAACGTCGGGGGGACCATCCTACGAGCAGTACTTC
>TRBJ2-6|TRBV7-9|.|few
CASSSDPSGANVLTF
TGTGCCAGCAGCTCGGACCCCTCTGGGGCCAACGTCCTGACTTTC
>TRBJ1-2|TRBV10-2|.|.
CASKQGPYGYTF
TGCGCCAGCAAGCAGGGTCCCTATGGCTACACCTTC
>TRBJ1-4|TRBV4-1|TRBD1|.
CASSQEGGQDEKLFF
TGCGCCAGCAGCCAAGAAGGAGGACAGGACGAAAAACTGTTTTTT
>TRBJ2-1|TRBV7-9|.|.
CASTPRGTLYNEQFF
TGTGCCAGCACTCCCCGGGGTACCTTGTACAATGAGCAGTTCTTC
>TRBJ2-5|TRBV9|.|few
CASTQWSGGAKETQYF
TGTGCCAGCACTCAATGGTCGGGGGGCGCAAAGGAGACCCAGTACTTC
>TRBJ1-5|TRBV5-6|TRBD1|.
CASTRGNSNQPQHF
TGTGCCAGCACCAGGGGGAATAGCAATCAGCCCCAGCATTTT
>TRBJ1-3|TRBV15|.|.
CATSRGATTGNTIYF
TGTGCCACCAGCAGAGGGGCAACCACAGGAAACACCATATATTTT
>TRBJ2-4|TRBV10-3|.|few
CAISETGNIQYF
TGTGCCATCAGTGAGACGGGGAACATTCAGTACTTC
>TRBJ1-1|TRBV6-4|TRBD1|.
CASRSTGGNTEAFF
TGTGCCAGCAGATCCACAGGGGGGAACACTGAAGCTTTCTTT
>TRBJ2-3|TRBV29-1|TRBD1|.
CSVKTGGFPDTQYF
TGCAGCGTCAAAACAGGGGGCTTCCCAGATACGCAGTATTTT
>TRBJ2-7|TRBV5-4|.|few
CASSTRRTPYEQYF
TGTGCCAGCAGTACCCGACGGACGCCCTACGAGCAGTACTTC
>TRBJ2-5|TRBV11-2|.|.
CASSLGEIGSQYF
TGTGCCAGCAGCTTAGGAGAGATCGGTTCCCAGTACTTC
>TRBJ2-5|TRBV27|.|.
CASSISGRETQYF
TGTGCCAGCAGTATTAGCGGACGAGAGACCCAGTACTTC
>TRBJ1-1|TRBV9|.|few
CASSVEELNTEAFF
TGTGCCAGCAGCGTAGAGGAACTGAACACTGAAGCTTTCTTT
>TRBJ2-5|TRBV29-1|.|.
CSVSANTQETQYF
TGCAGCGTGTCGGCAAACACCCAAGAGACCCAGTACTTC
>TRBJ1-1|TRBV15|.|few
CATSILDWGTEAFF
TGTGCCACCAGCATCCTGGATTGGGGCACTGAAGCTTTCTTT
>TRBJ2-3|TRBV30|.|.
CAWSFASKTDTQYF
TGTGCCTGGAGCTTTGCCTCTAAAACAGATACGCAGTATTTT
>TRBJ2-1|TRBV9|TRBD2|.
CASSPGASGAPPFF
TGTGCCAGCAGCCCCGGGGCTAGCGGGGCCCCCCCGTTCTTC
>TRBJ2-5|TRBV10-3|TRBD1|.
CAISAGTGRKETQYF
TGTGCCATCAGTGCAGGGACAGGGAGGAAAGAGACCCAGTACTTC
>TRBJ2-4|TRBV14|TRBD2|few
CASSQTGTSDIQYF
TGTGCCAGCAGCCAAACCGGGACTAGCGACATTCAGTACTTC
>TRBJ2-1|TRBV7-2|TRBD2|few
CATPGGSSSYNEQFF
TGTGCCACTCCGGGGGGGTCCAGCTCCTACAATGAGCAGTTCTTC
>TRBJ1-2|TRBV5-4|TRBD1|few
CASSFVPGTGKGYGYTF
TGTGCCAGCAGCTTTGTCCCCGGGACAGGGAAGGGCTATGGCTACACCTTC
>TRBJ1-3|TRBV5-1|.|.
CASSLGVSGNTIYF
TGCGCCAGCAGCTTGGGTGTCTCTGGAAACACCATATATTTT
>TRBJ1-1|TRBV5-5|.|.
CASSFEPNTEAFF
TGTGCCAGCAGCTTCGAACCGAACACTGAAGCTTTCTTT
>TRBJ1-4|TRBV6-5|.|.
CASGQDPRNEKLFF
TGTGCCAGCGGCCAGGACCCAAGGAATGAAAAACTGTTTTTT
>TRBJ2-3|TRBV7-8|TRBD1|few
CASSRNPGQGATDTQYF
TGTGCCAGCAGCCGAAATCCGGGACAGGGGGCAACAGATACGCAGTATTTT
>TRBJ1-5|TRBV29-1|.|few
CSVTAGGNQPQHF
TGCAGCGTAACAGCGGGCGGCAATCAGCCCCAGCATTTT
>TRBJ2-7|TRBV15|.|.
CATSRDRVREQYF
TGTGCCACCAGCAGAGATAGGGTGAGAGAGCAGTACTTC
>TRBJ1-5|TRBV23-1|.|.
CASSHQGPTSNQPQHF
TGCGCCAGCAGTCACCAGGGACCTACTTCCAATCAGCCCCAGCATTTT
>TRBJ1-6|TRBV13|TRBD1|few
CASSLITGDNSPLHF
TGTGCCAGCAGCTTAATTACAGGGGATAATTCACCCCTCCACTTT
>TRBJ2-7|TRBV2|.|.
CASSSWSYEQYF
TGTGCCAGCAGTAGCTGGTCCTACGAGCAGTACTTC
>TRBJ2-2|TRBV4-1|.|.
CASSQALQVLSRDTGELFF
TGCGCCAGCAGCCAAGCGCTTCAGGTTCTTTCGCGGGACACCGGGGAGCTGTTTTTT
>TRBJ2-3|TRBV11-1|TRBD2|few
CASSLLAGGHTDTQYF
TGTGCCAGCAGCTTACTCGCGGGGGGGCACACAGATACGCAGTATTTT
>TRBJ1-2|TRBV2|.|few
CASSELDGANYGYTF
TGTGCCAGCAGTGAACTGGACGGTGCTAACTATGGCTACACCTTC
>TRBJ1-6|TRBV5-4|TRBD1|few
CASSFNDREGSPLHF
TGTGCCAGCAGCTTCAACGACAGGGAAGGCTCACCCCTCCACTTT
>TRBJ2-3|TRBV9|TRBD2|few
CASSPRVAGLSTDTQYF
TGTGCCAGCAGCCCCCGGGTAGCGGGACTGAGCACAGATACGCAGTATTTT
>TRBJ1-5|TRBV6-1|.|.
CASTELDSNQPQHF
TGTGCCAGCACCGAATTGGATAGCAATCAGCCCCAGCATTTT
>TRBJ1-2|TRBV5-1|TRBD1|.
CASRAGQGISNYGYTF
TGCGCCAGCAGAGCTGGACAGGGGATTTCCAACTATGGCTACACCTTC
>TRBJ2-2|TRBV14|TRBD2|.
CASSQVLAGGELFF
TGTGCCAGCAGCCAAGTACTAGCGGGCGGGGAGCTGTTTTTT
>TRBJ1-1|TRBV6-5|.|few
CASSYTGTSNTEAFF
TGTGCCAGCAGTTACACAGGGACTTCTAACACTGAAGCTTTCTTT
>TRBJ1-2|TRBV9|TRBD1|.
CASSLKGQGVGLNGYTF
TGTGCCAGCAGCCTCAAGGGACAGGGGGTCGGTCTTAATGGCTACACCTTC
>TRBJ2-7|TRBV7-9|.|few
CASSLGAHEQYF
TGTGCCAGCAGCTTAGGAGCACACGAGCAGTACTTC
>TRBJ2-6|TRBV2|TRBD1|few
CASNPQGGGANVLTF
TGTGCCAGCAACCCACAGGGGGGAGGGGCCAACGTCCTGACTTTC